In this sample, the clone carrying this TCR beta chain turned up once. What it binds is unknown. The V gene lost 5 bases and the J gene lost 5 bases, with 19 bases spanning the gap. Germline V gene data show CDR1 as SEHNR and CDR2 as FQNEAQ (reference sequence). There are 16 residues in the CDR3. The sample belongs to a study of cytomegalovirus exposure and HLA in healthy donors. Findings and limits, study-wide: A highly shared variant cluster was judged a likely technical artifact. A later analysis, which compared TCR beta chains of equal frequency, found the HLA-associated ones more clonally expanded.

The PCR employed 60 Vbeta primers together with 13 Jbeta primers. As originally analysed: An analysis performed later counted 75 million to 80 million unique TCR beta chains (roughly 11 million of them shared). Sequencing was performed with immunoSEQ multiplex PCR; in TCRdb, only in-frame clones are kept and a portion is missing. V, J and clone size derive from that table, while D and trimming were established from the DNA sequence. Here the sample spans approximately 120,000 clones, 80% being singletons. This clonotype originated in a female donor in good health and CMV-seronegative. The gene calls are TRBV7-9 and TRBJ1-5, with D possibly being TRBD1 (6 bases). The specimen was PBMCs. The CDR3 nucleotides read TGTGCCAGCAGCCCCATCGACAGGATAAAGGATCAGCCCCAGCATTTT. Encoded protein: CASSPIDRIKDQPQHF.